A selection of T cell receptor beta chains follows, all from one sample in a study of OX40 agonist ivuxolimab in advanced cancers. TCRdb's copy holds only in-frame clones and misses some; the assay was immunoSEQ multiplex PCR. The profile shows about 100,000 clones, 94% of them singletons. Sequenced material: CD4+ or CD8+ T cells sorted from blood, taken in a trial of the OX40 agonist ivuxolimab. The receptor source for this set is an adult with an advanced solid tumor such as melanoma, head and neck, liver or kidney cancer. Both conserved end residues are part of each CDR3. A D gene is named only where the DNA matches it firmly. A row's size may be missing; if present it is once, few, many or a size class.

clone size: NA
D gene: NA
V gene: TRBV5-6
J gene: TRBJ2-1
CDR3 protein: CASRLGGASYNEQFF
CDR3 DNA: TGTGCCAGCAGACTCGGGGGTGCCTCCTACAATGAGCAGTTCTTC

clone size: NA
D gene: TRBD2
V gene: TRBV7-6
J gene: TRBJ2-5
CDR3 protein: CASSLWTSGGEETQYF
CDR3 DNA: TGTGCCAGCAGCTTGTGGACTAGCGGGGGGGAAGAGACCCAGTACTTC

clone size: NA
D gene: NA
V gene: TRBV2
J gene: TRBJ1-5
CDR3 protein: CASSPWPAQPQHF
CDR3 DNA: TGTGCCAGCAGTCCCTGGCCAGCTCAGCCCCAGCATTTT

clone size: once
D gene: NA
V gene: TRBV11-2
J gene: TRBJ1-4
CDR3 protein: CASSLVGGLNEKLFF
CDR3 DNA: TGTGCCAGCAGCTTAGTTGGAGGATTAAATGAAAAACTGTTTTTT

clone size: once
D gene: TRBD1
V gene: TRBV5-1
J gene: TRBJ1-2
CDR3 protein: CASSQYGRDSNYGYTF
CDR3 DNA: TGCGCCAGCAGCCAATATGGCCGGGACAGCAACTATGGCTACACCTTC

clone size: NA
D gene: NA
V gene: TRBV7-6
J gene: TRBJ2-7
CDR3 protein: CASSLGSRGPTYEQYF
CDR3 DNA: TGTGCCAGCAGCTTAGGTTCACGGGGACCGACCTACGAGCAGTACTTC

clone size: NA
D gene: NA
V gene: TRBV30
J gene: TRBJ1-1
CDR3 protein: CAWRRGGTEAFF
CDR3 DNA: TGTGCCTGGAGGCGAGGGGGCACTGAAGCTTTCTTT

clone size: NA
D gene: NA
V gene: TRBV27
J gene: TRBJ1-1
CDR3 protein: CASRKPLDVNTEAFF
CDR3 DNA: TGTGCCAGCAGAAAGCCTCTCGACGTGAACACTGAAGCTTTCTTT

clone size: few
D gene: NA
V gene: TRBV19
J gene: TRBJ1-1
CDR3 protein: CASSPSWGRTEAFF
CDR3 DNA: TGTGCCAGTAGCCCCTCGTGGGGGAGGACTGAAGCTTTCTTT

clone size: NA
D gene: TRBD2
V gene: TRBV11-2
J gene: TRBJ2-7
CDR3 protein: CASSLAASGRVRYEQYF
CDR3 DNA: TGTGCCAGCAGCTTAGCGGCTAGCGGGAGGGTTCGGTACGAGCAGTACTTC

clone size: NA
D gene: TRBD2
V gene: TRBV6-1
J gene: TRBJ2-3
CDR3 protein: CASSGTSGRTDTQYF
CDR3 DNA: TGTGCCAGCAGTGGGACTAGCGGGAGGACAGATACGCAGTATTTT